Below, one TCR beta chain is given with its context. Its cognate antigen is unknown. This sample is part of a study of cytomegalovirus exposure and HLA in healthy donors. Germline assignment: CDR1 LNHDA and CDR2 SQIVND (reference sequence). V lost 4 bases to trimming and J lost 12 bases, with 22 bases between them. The length of the CDR3 is 15 residues. General study results and limits: The authors later linked a missense DCLRE1C variant to TCR beta V- and J-gene trimming. TCR beta sequences reportedly predicted most subjects' HLA-A and HLA-B alleles accurately. Earlier analysis found most TCR beta V segments productive about 90% or about 30% of the time.

PCR used 60 Vbeta primers and 13 Jbeta primers. Only in-frame clones appear in the TCRdb table, and some are missing; sequencing was by immunoSEQ multiplex PCR. The sample yields 130,000 to 150,000 clones, approximately 80% seen once. The clonotype was recovered from a woman aged 18-29 years in good health and CMV-seropositive. This chain connects TRBV19 to TRBJ2-1; possibly TRBD2 for D (6 bases). Sample: PBMCs. The CDR3 region has the DNA TGTGCCAGTAGTACCGGCGGGACTGTTATTAGGGGGCAGTTCTTC. Its protein product is CASSTGGTVIRGQFF.